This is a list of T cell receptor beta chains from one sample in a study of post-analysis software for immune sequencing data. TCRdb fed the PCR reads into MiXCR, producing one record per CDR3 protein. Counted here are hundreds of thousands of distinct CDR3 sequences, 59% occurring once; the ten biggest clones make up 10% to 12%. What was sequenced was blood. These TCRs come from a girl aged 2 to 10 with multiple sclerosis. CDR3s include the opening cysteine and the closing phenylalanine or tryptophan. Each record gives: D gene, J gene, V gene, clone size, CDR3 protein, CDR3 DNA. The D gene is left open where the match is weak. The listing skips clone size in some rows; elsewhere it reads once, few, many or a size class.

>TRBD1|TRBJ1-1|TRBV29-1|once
CSVGRGGAEAFF
TGCAGCGTTGGACGAGGGGGCGCTGAAGCTTTCTTT
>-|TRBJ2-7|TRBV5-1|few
CASSLDLFGYEQYF
TGCGCCAGCAGCTTGGATTTATTCGGATACGAGCAGTACTTC
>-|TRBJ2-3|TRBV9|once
CASSGTIADTQYF
TGTGCCAGCAGCGGTACTATAGCAGATACGCAGTATTTT
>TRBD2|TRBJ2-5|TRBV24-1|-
CATSPGLAGSETQYF
TGTGCCACCAGTCCGGGACTAGCGGGTTCGGAGACCCAGTACTTC
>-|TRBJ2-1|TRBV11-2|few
CASSLPNEQFF
TGTGCCAGCAGCCTCCCCAATGAGCAGTTCTTC
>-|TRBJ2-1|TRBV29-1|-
CSVELGAGVLRDEQFF
TGCAGCGTTGAATTGGGGGCGGGGGTATTGAGGGATGAGCAGTTCTTC
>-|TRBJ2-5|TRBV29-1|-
CSVDGGRNLGDQEAQYF
TGCAGCGTTGACGGGGGACGGAATTTGGGGGACCAAGAGGCCCAGTACTTC
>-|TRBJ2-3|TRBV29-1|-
CSVDSRITSTDTQYF
TGCAGCGTTGACTCCAGGATTACTAGCACAGATACGCAGTATTTT
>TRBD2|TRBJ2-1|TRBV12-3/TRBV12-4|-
CASSFSGRDYDEQFF
TGTGCCAGCAGTTTTAGCGGGAGAGACTACGATGAGCAGTTCTTC
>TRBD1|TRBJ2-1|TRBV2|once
CASSELGQDLNNKQFF
TGTGCCAGCAGTGAACTGGGACAGGACCTTAACAATAAGCAGTTCTTC
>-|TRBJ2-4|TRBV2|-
CASSEGTVKNIQYF
TGTGCCAGCAGTGAAGGGACAGTGAAAAACATTCAGTACTTC
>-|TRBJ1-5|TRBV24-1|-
CATSDFKGQPQHF
TGTGCCACCAGTGATTTCAAGGGACAGCCCCAGCATTTT
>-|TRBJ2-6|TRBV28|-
CASSLSPISGANVLTF
TGTGCCAGCAGTTTAAGCCCCATCTCTGGGGCCAACGTCCTGACTTTC
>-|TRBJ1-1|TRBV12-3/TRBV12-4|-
CASSLTLGGDEAFF
TGTGCCAGCAGCCTGACACTTGGTGGCGATGAAGCTTTCTTT
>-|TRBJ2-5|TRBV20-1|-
CSANPGQETQYF
TGCAGTGCTAATCCAGGACAAGAGACCCAGTACTTC
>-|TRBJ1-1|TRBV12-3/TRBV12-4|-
CASSLRGGRGTEAFF
TGTGCCAGCAGTCTACGGGGTGGAAGGGGGACTGAAGCTTTCTTT
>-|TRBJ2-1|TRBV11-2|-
CASSLMGLARGANEQFF
TGTGCCAGCAGCTTAATGGGGCTAGCGAGGGGGGCCAATGAGCAGTTCTTC
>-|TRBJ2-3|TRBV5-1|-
CASSSVLGFDTQYF
TGCGCCAGCAGCTCCGTCCTAGGTTTTGATACGCAGTATTTT
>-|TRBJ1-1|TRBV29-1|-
CSVGPSGGTTEAFF
TGCAGCGTCGGACCATCGGGGGGAACCACTGAAGCTTTCTTT
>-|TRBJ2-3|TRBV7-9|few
CASSFGRGADTQYF
TGTGCCAGCAGCTTCGGTCGTGGAGCAGATACGCAGTATTTT
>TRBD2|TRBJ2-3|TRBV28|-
CASSLGTSGSPITDTQYF
TGTGCCAGCAGTCTCGGGACTAGCGGGAGCCCCATCACAGATACGCAGTATTTT
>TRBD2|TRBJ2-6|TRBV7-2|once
CASSFNQRGSRSGANVLTF
TGTGCCAGCAGCTTTAACCAGCGGGGTTCCCGCTCTGGGGCCAACGTCCTGACTTTC
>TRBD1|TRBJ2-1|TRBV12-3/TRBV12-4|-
CVSSLGGGEQFF
TGTGTCAGCAGTCTAGGGGGCGGGGAGCAGTTCTTC
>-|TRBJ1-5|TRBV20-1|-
CSAQDSNQPQHF
TGCAGCGCCCAGGATAGCAATCAGCCCCAGCATTTT
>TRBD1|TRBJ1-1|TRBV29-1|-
CSVIGQGGTEAFF
TGCAGCGTCATCGGACAGGGAGGTACTGAAGCTTTCTTT
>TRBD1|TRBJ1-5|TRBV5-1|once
CASSLKQGFRSNQPQHF
TGCGCCAGCAGCTTGAAACAGGGGTTTAGGAGCAATCAGCCCCAGCATTTT
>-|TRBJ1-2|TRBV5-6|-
CASSSKTGYGYTF
TGTGCCAGCAGCTCCAAGACAGGTTATGGCTACACCTTC
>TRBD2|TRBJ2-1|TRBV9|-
CASSVAIRGGSYNEQFF
TGTGCCAGCAGCGTAGCCATTCGGGGGGGCTCCTACAATGAGCAGTTCTTC
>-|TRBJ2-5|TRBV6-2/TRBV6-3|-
CASFDGLGVGQTQYF
TGTGCCAGCTTCGACGGGCTAGGCGTGGGACAGACCCAGTACTTC
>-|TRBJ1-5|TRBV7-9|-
CASSPGRVQPQHF
TGTGCCAGCAGCCCCGGCCGGGTTCAGCCCCAGCATTTT
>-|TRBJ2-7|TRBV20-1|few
CSAREIAASYEQYF
TGCAGTGCTAGAGAAATAGCGGCCTCCTACGAGCAGTACTTC
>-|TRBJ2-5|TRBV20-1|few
CSARVPSSETQYF
TGCAGTGCTAGAGTCCCCAGCTCGGAGACCCAGTACTTC
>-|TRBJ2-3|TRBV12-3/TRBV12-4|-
CASSPWGVRADTQYF
TGTGCCAGCAGTCCATGGGGAGTGCGAGCAGATACGCAGTATTTT
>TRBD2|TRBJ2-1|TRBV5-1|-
CASSLVVLAGGSYNEQFF
TGCGCCAGCAGCTTGGTGGTACTAGCGGGAGGTTCTTACAATGAGCAGTTCTTC
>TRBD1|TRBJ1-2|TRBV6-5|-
CASSYSETGTTYGYTF
TGTGCCAGCAGTTACTCAGAGACAGGGACTACCTATGGCTACACCTTC
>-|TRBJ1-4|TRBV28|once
CASSSTGGREKLFF
TGTGCCAGCAGTTCGACAGGAGGAAGGGAAAAACTGTTTTTT
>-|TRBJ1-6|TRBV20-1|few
CSASLGQPSYNSPLHF
TGCAGTGCTAGTTTGGGACAACCCTCCTATAATTCACCCCTCCACTTT
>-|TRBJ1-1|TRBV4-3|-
CASSQDKGDTEAFF
TGCGCCAGCAGCCAAGATAAGGGCGACACTGAAGCTTTCTTT
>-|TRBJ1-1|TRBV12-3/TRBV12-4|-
CASSPARGGRNTEAFF
TGTGCCAGCAGCCCTGCTAGGGGCGGAAGGAACACTGAAGCTTTCTTT
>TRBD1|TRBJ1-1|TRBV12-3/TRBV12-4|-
CASNSGGSTEAFF
TGTGCCAGCAACTCAGGGGGTTCAACTGAAGCTTTCTTT
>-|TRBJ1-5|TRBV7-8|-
CASSKGRGNNQPQHF
TGTGCCAGCAGCAAAGGGCGCGGGAACAATCAGCCCCAGCATTTT
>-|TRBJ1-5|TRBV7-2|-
CASSLVDRNQPQHF
TGTGCCAGCAGCTTAGTTGACCGCAATCAGCCCCAGCATTTT
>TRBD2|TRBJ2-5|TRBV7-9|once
CASSSKWTSGIQETQYF
TGTGCCAGCAGCTCCAAATGGACTAGCGGGATCCAAGAGACCCAGTACTTC
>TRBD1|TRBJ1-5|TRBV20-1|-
CSARVGQGAHQPQHF
TGCAGTGCTAGGGTGGGACAGGGGGCGCATCAGCCCCAGCATTTT
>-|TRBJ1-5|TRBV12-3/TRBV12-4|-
CASSLGTIPSNQPQHF
TGTGCCAGCAGTTTAGGGACGATTCCGAGCAATCAGCCCCAGCATTTT
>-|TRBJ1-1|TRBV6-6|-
CASREHKGPEAFF
TGTGCCAGCAGAGAGCACAAGGGCCCTGAAGCTTTCTTT
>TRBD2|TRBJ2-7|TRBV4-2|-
CASSRRTSGRLSSYEQYF
TGTGCCAGCAGCCGACGGACTAGCGGGAGGCTGAGCTCCTACGAGCAGTACTTC
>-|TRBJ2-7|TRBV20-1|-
CSAGRDTSTWEQYF
TGCAGTGCGGGCCGGGACACCAGTACGTGGGAGCAGTACTTC
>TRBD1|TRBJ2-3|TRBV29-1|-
CSAGQGRVDTQYF
TGCAGCGCCGGACAGGGGAGGGTAGATACGCAGTATTTT
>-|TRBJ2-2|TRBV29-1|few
CSVESGLNTGELFF
TGCAGCGTTGAATCAGGATTGAACACCGGGGAGCTGTTTTTT
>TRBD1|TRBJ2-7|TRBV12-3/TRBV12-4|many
CASSRGQGYEQYF
TGTGCCAGCAGCCGGGGACAGGGCTACGAGCAGTACTTC
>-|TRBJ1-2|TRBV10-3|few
CAISFKSDSEGDGYTF
TGTGCCATCAGCTTTAAATCGGACAGTGAGGGTGACGGCTACACCTTC
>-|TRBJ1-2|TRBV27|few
CASSTTANYGYTF
TGTGCCAGCAGTACGACAGCTAACTATGGCTACACCTTC
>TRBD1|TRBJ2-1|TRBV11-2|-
CASSLAPGTAYNEQFF
TGTGCCAGCAGCTTAGCCCCCGGGACAGCCTACAATGAGCAGTTCTTC
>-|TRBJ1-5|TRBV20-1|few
CSARDTSNSNQPQHF
TGCAGTGCTAGAGATACCAGTAATAGCAATCAGCCCCAGCATTTT
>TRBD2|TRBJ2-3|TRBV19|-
CASSIGAASGKAPDTQYF
TGTGCCAGTAGTATAGGAGCGGCTAGCGGGAAGGCGCCTGATACGCAGTATTTT
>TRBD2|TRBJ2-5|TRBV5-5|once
CASSSFTLSGSKETQYF
TGTGCCAGCAGCTCTTTCACCCTAAGCGGGAGCAAAGAGACCCAGTACTTC
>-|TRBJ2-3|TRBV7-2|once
CASSLTSSQISEQYF
TGTGCCAGCAGCTTAACTTCTAGCCAGATCAGTGAGCAGTATTTT
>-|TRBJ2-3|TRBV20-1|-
CSASVEADTQYF
TGCAGTGCTAGCGTAGAAGCGGATACGCAGTATTTT